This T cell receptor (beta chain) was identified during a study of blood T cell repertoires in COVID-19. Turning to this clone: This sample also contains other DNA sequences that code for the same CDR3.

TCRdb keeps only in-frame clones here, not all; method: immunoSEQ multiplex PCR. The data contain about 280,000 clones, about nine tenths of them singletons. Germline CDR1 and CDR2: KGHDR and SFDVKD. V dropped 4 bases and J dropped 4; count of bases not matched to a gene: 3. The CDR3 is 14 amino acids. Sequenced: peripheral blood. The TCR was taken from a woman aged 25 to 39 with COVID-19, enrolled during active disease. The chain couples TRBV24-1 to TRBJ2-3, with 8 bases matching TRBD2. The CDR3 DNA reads TGTGCCACCAGTGACCCGGGACTAGCAGATACGCAGTATTTT. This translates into CATSDPGLADTQYF.